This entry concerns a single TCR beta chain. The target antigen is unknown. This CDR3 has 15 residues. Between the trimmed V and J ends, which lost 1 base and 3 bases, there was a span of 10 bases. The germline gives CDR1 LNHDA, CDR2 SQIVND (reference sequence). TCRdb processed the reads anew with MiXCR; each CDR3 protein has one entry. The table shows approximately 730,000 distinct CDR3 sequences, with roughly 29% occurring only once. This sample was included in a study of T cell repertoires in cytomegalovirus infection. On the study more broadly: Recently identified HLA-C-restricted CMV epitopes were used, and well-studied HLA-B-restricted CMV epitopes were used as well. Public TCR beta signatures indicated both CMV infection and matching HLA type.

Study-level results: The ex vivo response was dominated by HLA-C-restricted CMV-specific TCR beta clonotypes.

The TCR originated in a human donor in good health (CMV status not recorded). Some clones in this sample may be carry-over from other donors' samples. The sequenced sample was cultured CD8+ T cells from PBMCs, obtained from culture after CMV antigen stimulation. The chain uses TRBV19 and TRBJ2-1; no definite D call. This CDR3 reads CASSIGSQIYNEQFF. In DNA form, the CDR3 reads TGTGCCAGTAGTATAGGCTCCCAAATCTACAATGAGCAGTTCTTC.